These 4 T cell receptor beta chains originate from one sample sequenced in a study of blood T cell repertoires in COVID-19. Sequencing used immunoSEQ multiplex PCR; TCRdb keeps in-frame clones, though not all of them. The table includes just over 300,000 clones, around 90% detected once. Input material: peripheral blood. The receptors were gathered from a man aged 18 to 30 with active or convalescent COVID-19.

The rearrangement joins TRBV19 to TRBJ2-1; TRBD1 is a possible D gene (5 bases). Trimming shortened V by 3 bases and J by 0 bases, and 6 bases separated the two germline ends. CDR1 and CDR2 from the germline V gene are LNHDA and SQIVND (reference sequence). CDR3 length: 14 amino acids. The CDR3 is CASSIDSSYNEQFF. CDR3 DNA sequence: TGTGCCAGTAGTATTGACAGCTCCTACAATGAGCAGTTCTTC.

This clone was seen a single time. The chain combines TRBV6-5 with TRBJ1-1; D gene ambiguous. Germline lookup yields CDR1 MNHEY and CDR2 SVGAGI. The CDR3 is made up of 13 amino acids. The V end lost 6 bases, the J end lost 3 bases, and 11 bases lay between the germline ends. As DNA, the CDR3 is TGTGCCAGCAGCCAAGAGATTCACACTGAAGCTTTCTTT. As protein: CASSQEIHTEAFF.

This chain uses TRBV11-2 with TRBJ2-5, with D possibly TRBD2 on 6 matching bases. The CDR3 has 16 residues. The germline V gene has CDR1 SGHAT and CDR2 FQNNGV. The V end lost 4 bases, the J end lost 2 bases, and 17 bases lay between the germline ends. The CDR3 loop is CASSSAASGDQETQYF. CDR3 DNA sequence: TGTGCCAGCAGCTCCGCTGCATCGGGGGATCAAGAGACCCAGTACTTC.

J is TRBJ1-2 and V is TRBV19; the D gene is possibly TRBD1 (6 bases). Germline assignment: CDR1 LNHDA and CDR2 SQIVND (reference sequence). Trimming removed 1 base from V and 13 bases from J, with 13 bases in between. The CDR3 spans 12 residues. This chain's CDR3 is CASSIGLQGFTF. Here the CDR3 DNA reads TGTGCCAGTAGTATAGGTTTACAGGGATTCACCTTC.